This note documents a single T cell receptor beta chain sequence. The antigen is not known. This specimen comes from a study of cytomegalovirus exposure and HLA in healthy donors. Study-level results: Analysis was carried out at a later point, and it linked a missense DCLRE1C variant to TCR beta V- and J-gene trimming. A later analysis reportedly identified an Asian-associated ancestry cluster as carrying fewer N-insertions than the roughly 600-donor mean.

60 Vbeta and 13 Jbeta primers were used in PCR. The method was immunoSEQ multiplex PCR; TCRdb's version includes in-frame clones alone and lacks a portion of them. This table holds 130,000 or so clones, 65% to 90% found once. The CDR3 consists of 15 residues. Per the germline V gene, CDR1 is SGDLS and CDR2 is YYNGEE. Trimming shortened V by 3 bases and J by 6 bases, and 19 bases separated the two germline ends. The rearrangement uses TRBV9 and TRBJ2-7, with D possibly TRBD2 on 6 matching bases. This TCR was sampled from a young woman in good health and CMV-seropositive. Sequenced sample: PBMCs. The CDR3 spells CASSGPPPGVGEQYF. The CDR3 coding sequence is TGTGCCAGCAGCGGACCCCCGCCGGGGGTCGGCGAGCAGTACTTC.